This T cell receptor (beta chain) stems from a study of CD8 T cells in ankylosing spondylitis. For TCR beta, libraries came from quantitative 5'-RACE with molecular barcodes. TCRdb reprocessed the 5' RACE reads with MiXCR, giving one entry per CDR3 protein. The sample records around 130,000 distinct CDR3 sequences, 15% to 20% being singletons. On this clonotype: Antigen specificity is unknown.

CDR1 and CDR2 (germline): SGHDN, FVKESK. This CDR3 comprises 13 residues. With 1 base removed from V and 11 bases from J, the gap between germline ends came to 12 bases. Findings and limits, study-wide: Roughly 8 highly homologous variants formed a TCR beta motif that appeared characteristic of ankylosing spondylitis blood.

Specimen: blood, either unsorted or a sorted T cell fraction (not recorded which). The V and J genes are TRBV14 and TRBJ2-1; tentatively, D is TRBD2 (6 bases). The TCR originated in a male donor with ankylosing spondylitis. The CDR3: CASSQVLSGQQFF. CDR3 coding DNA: TGTGCCAGCAGCCAAGTACTTAGCGGTCAGCAGTTCTTC.